The 28 T cell receptor beta chains below all came from one sample that was sequenced in a study of beta chain features in type 1 diabetes. Expressed TCRB transcripts were sequenced because the entire RNA isolate underwent reverse transcription. Clones were read by immunoSEQ multiplex PCR, and TCRdb kept only the in-frame ones, dropping some. The profile covers 200,000 to 250,000 clones, with around 9.6% appearing a single time and around 0.031% taken by the ten largest. The sequencing input was naive CD4+ T cells from blood. The receptor set was obtained from a woman under 30 in good health.

CDR3 sequence: CASSRDRVNTEAFF. CDR3 nucleotide sequence: TGTGCCAGCAGTCGGGACAGGGTGAACACTGAAGCTTTCTTT. V usage is TRBV2 and J usage is TRBJ1-1; 9 bases line up with TRBD1. The germline CDR1 and CDR2 sequences are SNHLY and FYNNEI. The CDR3 has 14 residues. The ends lost 5 bases at V and 0 bases at J; junction bases unmatched: 1.

This clone was observed a few times. CDR3: CASSPVAGGQETQYF. As DNA, the CDR3 is TGTGCCAGCAGCCCAGTTGCCGGGGGGCAAGAGACCCAGTACTTC. The genes are TRBV4-2 and TRBJ2-5; 7 bases are a match to TRBD2. Germline trimming cut 4 bases from V and 2 bases from J; bases unmatched to any gene: 7. CDR3 length: 15 amino acids. Germline lookup yields CDR1 LGHNA and CDR2 YNFKEQ.

This clone was seen only a few times. The V gene is TRBV27, the J gene TRBJ2-7; TRBD1 is a possible D gene (6 bases). Per germline, CDR1 MNHEY and CDR2 SMNVEV (reference sequence). Deletions cut 6 bases from V and 6 bases from J, with 18 bases between. This CDR3 is 14 amino acids long. The chain's CDR3 is CASRGGVRLSEQYF. CDR3 DNA: TGTGCCAGCAGAGGGGGAGTTCGACTAAGCGAGCAGTACTTC.

The rearrangement joins TRBV5-4 to TRBJ1-6, with 8 nucleotides matching TRBD1. This CDR3 has 15 residues. Per germline, CDR1 SGHNT and CDR2 YYREEE (reference sequence). V was clipped by 4 bases and J by 8 bases; unmatched bases: 8. This CDR3 is CASSPGGQGDSPLHF. The CDR3 DNA is TGTGCCAGCAGCCCGGGTGGACAGGGAGATTCACCCCTCCACTTT.

Many counts were recorded for this clone. The CDR3 coding sequence is TGTGCCAGCAGACCGGGAGGGAACTATGGCTACACCTTC. Translated: CASRPGGNYGYTF. The V gene is TRBV6-6, the J gene TRBJ1-2; D unclear. The length of the CDR3 is 13 residues. In germline, CDR1 is MNHNY, CDR2 SVGAGI (reference sequence). V was shortened by 6 bases and J by 2 bases, with 10 bases between the two germline ends.

This clone was detected a few times. This chain uses TRBV7-3 with TRBJ2-1, with 8 bases fitting TRBD1. The CDR3 loop spans 17 amino acids. Unmatched junction bases numbered 8, after V lost 4 bases and J lost 0 bases. Germline V gives CDR1 SGHTA, CDR2 FQGTGA. Written as DNA, the CDR3 is TGTGCCAGCAGCTCGACAGGGGTAATTAGCTCCTACAATGAGCAGTTCTTC. It codes for CASSSTGVISSYNEQFF.

This clone has only a few counts. The gene calls are TRBV10-3 and TRBJ2-2; 15 bases are shared with TRBD2. V gave up 6 bases and J gave up 8 bases; unmatched junction bases: 7. Looked up from germline, CDR1 is ENHRY and CDR2 is SYGVKD. The CDR3 sequence is 16 residues long. The CDR3 DNA sequence: TGTGCCATCAGCGGGACTAGCGGGAGGAGACGAGGGGAGCTGTTTTTT. Translating it yields CAISGTSGRRRGELFF.

The chain recombines TRBV14 with TRBJ2-7; 8 nucleotides align to TRBD1. CDR3 length equals 14 residues. After removal of 5 bases from V and 2 bases from J, the junction contained 5 bases not matched to a gene. Germline CDR1 SGHDN, CDR2 FVKESK. The CDR3 loop is CASSSRDRTYEQYF. CDR3 sequence (DNA): TGTGCCAGCAGCTCCCGGGACAGGACCTACGAGCAGTACTTC. Supplemented by reference TRBV14 and TRBJ2-7, the full variable domain reads EAGVTQFPSHSVIEKGQTVTLRCDPISGHDNLYWYRRVMGKEIKFLLHFVKESKQDESGMPNNRFLAERTGGTYSTLKVQPAELEDSGVYFCASSSRDRTYEQYFGPGTRLTVT.

The sample holds a few counts of this clone. The chain employs TRBV29-1 and TRBJ2-1, with D perhaps matching TRBD2 (5 bases). The CDR3 is 12 amino acids. Germline CDR1 is SQVTM and CDR2 is ANQGSEA. V gave up 7 bases and J gave up 3 bases, with 10 bases separating them. For the CDR3, the DNA is TGCAGCGCCTTGGGAGACTACAATGAGCAGTTCTTC. Protein: CSALGDYNEQFF.

In this sample, this clone turned up a few times. The gene calls are TRBV2 and TRBJ1-2; 7 bases align to TRBD1. This CDR3 is built from 13 residues. J lost 14 bases, V lost 4 bases, and 13 bases had no gene match. Looked up from germline, CDR1 is SNHLY and CDR2 is FYNNEI. The CDR3 DNA follows: TGTGCCAGCAGTGCCCTCGGGACAGATGCCGGGACCTTC. It yields the protein CASSALGTDAGTF. The full variable domain, rest sourced from reference TRBV2 and TRBJ1-2, is EPEVTQTPSHQVTQMGQEVILRCVPISNHLYFYWYRQILGQKVEFLVSFYNNEISEKSEIFDDQFSVERPDGSNFTLKIRSTKLEDSAMYFCASSALGTDAGTFGSGTRLTVV.

This chain joins TRBV6-5 and TRBJ2-7, with D unresolved. This CDR3 spans 16 amino acids. From germline, CDR1 is MNHEY and CDR2 SVGAGI. V lost 1 base, J lost 5 bases, and 18 bases lay in between. The CDR3 DNA sequence: TGTGCCAGCAGTTACTGGGCAACCCGTGGCGTTCACGAGCAGTACTTC. Amino acids: CASSYWATRGVHEQYF.

CDR3 sequence reads: CASSLGGGTEAFF. DNA of the CDR3: TGTGCCAGCAGCTTAGGGGGAGGCACTGAAGCTTTCTTT. V gene TRBV7-3 combines with J gene TRBJ1-1; D possibly corresponds to TRBD1 (5 bases). V was shortened by 2 bases and J by 4 bases, with 8 bases between the two germline ends. This CDR3 is 13 amino acids long. Germline-derived CDR1 and CDR2 are SGHTA and FQGTGA.

This clone was seen a few times. The V gene is TRBV7-6, the J gene TRBJ2-1; 8 nucleotides match TRBD1. The V gene end was trimmed by 5 bases and the J gene end by 4 bases; junction bases not matched to a gene: 7. The CDR3 spans 15 residues. Germline lookup yields CDR1 SGHVS and CDR2 FNYEAQ. CDR3 DNA sequence: TGTGCCAGCAGCCCCGGAGGACAGGGATACAATGAGCAGTTCTTC. It codes for CASSPGGQGYNEQFF.

This sequence joins TRBV5-4 and TRBJ2-3, with D unresolved. The CDR3 runs to 15 residues. The V gene lost 0 bases and the J gene lost 0 bases, with 8 bases spanning the gap. Germline V gene sequence: CDR1 SGHNT, CDR2 YYREEE (reference sequence). CDR3 coding DNA: TGTGCCAGCAGCTTGGATCCGACTAGCACAGATACGCAGTATTTT. It specifies CASSLDPTSTDTQYF.

The V and J genes are TRBV19 and TRBJ1-6, with 9 nucleotides matching TRBD1. The CDR3 spans 13 residues. Germline V gene sequence: CDR1 LNHDA, CDR2 SQIVND (reference sequence). Germline trimming cut 7 bases from V and 12 bases from J; bases unmatched to any gene: 7. CDR3 in DNA: TGTGCCAGTAAGTCGACAGGGGGGTTACCCCTCCACTTT. Residues: CASKSTGGLPLHF.

The chain couples TRBV11-3 to TRBJ1-1; D remains ambiguous. CDR1 is SGHNT and CDR2 is YENEEA in the germline V gene. V gave up 2 bases and J gave up 5 bases, with 9 bases separating them. This CDR3 has 13 residues. Written as DNA, the CDR3 is TGTGCCAGCAGCTTACAACCGGGGACTGAAGCTTTCTTT. Its translation is CASSLQPGTEAFF.

The chain combines TRBV11-2 with TRBJ2-2; weak D call: TRBD1 (5 bases). Germline CDR1 SGHAT, CDR2 FQNNGV. This CDR3 has 17 amino acids. Trimming took off 7 bases at V and 6 bases at J, with 24 bases between the two ends. CDR3 nucleotides: TGTGCCAGCACCTCGACCCACCTCGGATTAGGGGCCGGGGAGCTGTTTTTT. Translation: CASTSTHLGLGAGELFF.

The chain recombines TRBV2 with TRBJ1-2, with TRBD1 matching 7 bases. V shed 4 bases, J shed 0 bases, and the junction held 8 bases outside the gene matches. The CDR3 is 16 amino acids. CDR1 is SNHLY and CDR2 is FYNNEI in the germline V gene. The CDR3 is CASSGRDRKANYGYTF. In nucleotides, the CDR3 is TGTGCCAGCAGTGGGCGGGACAGAAAAGCTAACTATGGCTACACCTTC.

This clone has only a few counts. The V gene is TRBV30, the J gene TRBJ2-1; 7 positions match TRBD1. CDR3 size: 12 residues. The trim removed 4 bases at V and 6 bases at J, leaving 3 bases unmatched. Germline assignment: CDR1 GTSNPN and CDR2 SVGIG (reference sequence). CDR3 sequence: CAWTSGGNEQFF. The CDR3 DNA sequence: TGTGCCTGGACCTCAGGGGGCAATGAGCAGTTCTTC.

The rearrangement links TRBV5-1 to TRBJ1-1; 9 bases align to TRBD1. Germline CDR1 and CDR2: SGHRS and YFSETQ. The junction had 14 bases not matched to a gene; V was cut back by 6 bases and J by 5 bases. This CDR3 has 16 residues. The CDR3 is CASNPDRGEGWTEAFF. The CDR3 nucleotides are TGCGCCAGCAACCCGGACAGGGGCGAAGGGTGGACTGAAGCTTTCTTT.

This clone appeared many times. This sequence joins TRBV30 and TRBJ1-2; D is possibly TRBD1 (6 bases). The V end was cut by 3 bases, the J end by 4 bases, with 18 bases between. Germline V gene sequence: CDR1 GTSNPN, CDR2 SVGIG (reference sequence). The CDR3 runs to 15 residues. The CDR3 protein is CAWSRPRVQGYGYTF. The CDR3 bases are TGTGCCTGGAGCCGACCCCGCGTACAGGGCTATGGCTACACCTTC.

The chain employs TRBV6-5 and TRBJ2-3; 8 bases agree with TRBD1. With V trimmed by 7 bases and J by 4 bases, 4 bases remained unmatched. CDR1 and CDR2 from the germline V gene are MNHEY and SVGAGI. The CDR3 consists of 13 residues. CDR3 region: CASTQQGADTQYF. CDR3 sequence (DNA): TGTGCCAGCACCCAACAGGGGGCAGATACGCAGTATTTT.

This sequence joins TRBV11-2 and TRBJ1-1; 7 bases fit TRBD1. This CDR3 is built from 14 residues. The trim removed 6 bases at V and 0 bases at J, leaving 4 bases unmatched. CDR1 is SGHAT and CDR2 is FQNNGV in the germline V gene. The DNA of the CDR3 is TGTGCCAGCAGAAGGGGACAGATGAACACTGAAGCTTTCTTT. This codes for CASRRGQMNTEAFF.

This clone occurred a few times. The chain joins TRBV28 to TRBJ1-2; D call uncertain. This CDR3 contains 13 residues. Germline V gives CDR1 MDHEN, CDR2 SYDVKM. The V end was cut by 2 bases, the J end by 5 bases, with 9 bases between. For the CDR3, the DNA is TGTGCCAGCAGTTTAAAGCTGGTTTATGGCTACACCTTC. It yields the protein CASSLKLVYGYTF.

V usage is TRBV19 and J usage is TRBJ2-7; D perhaps matches TRBD1 (6 bases). The ends were cut back, 5 bases at V and 4 bases at J, with 15 bases in the middle. Per germline, CDR1 LNHDA and CDR2 SQIVND (reference sequence). The CDR3 has 14 residues. CDR3 in amino acids: CASSLYRVGYEQYF. In DNA, the CDR3 is TGTGCCAGTAGTCTTTACAGGGTTGGGTACGAGCAGTACTTC.

This clone was seen more than once but under ten times. The CDR3 spells CASSPLNAGAYEQYF. The CDR3 DNA sequence: TGTGCCAGCTCACCACTCAATGCGGGAGCATACGAGCAGTACTTC. The V call is TRBV18, the J call TRBJ2-7, with 7 bases fitting TRBD2. CDR1 KGHSH and CDR2 LQKENI come from the germline V gene. The CDR3 covers 15 residues. J gave up 4 bases and V 1 base, and 7 bases lay outside the gene matches.

This clone was picked up a small number of times. The rearrangement joins TRBV2 to TRBJ1-2; the D is unclear. Germline loops: CDR1 SNHLY, CDR2 FYNNEI. The V and J ends lost 3 bases and 7 bases respectively, with 12 bases between them. CDR3 length equals 13 residues. The CDR3 region is CASSDRGAGGYTF. The CDR3 nucleotides are TGTGCCAGCAGTGATCGGGGAGCGGGTGGCTACACCTTC.

The CDR3 nucleotides are TGTGCCAGCCTTAGGGGTGGCACAGATACGCAGTATTTT. This gives the protein CASLRGGTDTQYF. V usage is TRBV25-1 and J usage is TRBJ2-3; tentative D call: TRBD1 (5 bases). The germline V and J ends were trimmed by 8 bases and 1 base, with 10 bases remaining between them. Germline V gives CDR1 MGHDK, CDR2 SYGVNS. CDR3 length: 13 amino acids.